This entry lists 14 T cell receptor beta chains sequenced from one sample in a study of T cell responses to AZD1222 COVID-19 vaccine. Produced via immunoSEQ multiplex PCR; TCRdb's table is partial and in-frame only. The data contain 82,000 or so clones, 90% to 95% of them seen just once; the ten biggest clones take up around 4.9%. This specimen consisted of peripheral blood, obtained on day 0 of AZD1222 vaccination. These receptors came from an adult in good health.

The chain is built from TRBV4-1 and TRBJ1-5, with D uncertain. V was cut by 4 bases and J by 0 bases, with 7 bases left in between. The CDR3 covers 14 residues. CDR1 is MGHRA, CDR2 YSYEKL, per germline. The CDR3 reads CASSLAYSNQPQHF. As DNA, the CDR3 is TGCGCCAGCAGCCTTGCCTATAGCAATCAGCCCCAGCATTTT.

The chain carries TRBV7-6 and TRBJ1-5; 10 positions agree with TRBD1. The CDR3 consists of 17 residues. The germline gives CDR1 SGHVS, CDR2 FNYEAQ. With 5 bases clipped from V and 0 bases from J, the junction kept 7 bases outside the gene matches. The CDR3 loop is CASSPQTGGYSNQPQHF. DNA of the CDR3: TGTGCCAGCAGCCCCCAGACAGGGGGCTATAGCAATCAGCCCCAGCATTTT.

The chain joins TRBV7-9 to TRBJ1-1, with D unclear. Deletions cut 1 base from V and 1 base from J, with 4 bases between. The CDR3 contains 13 residues. Germline CDR1 is SEHNR and CDR2 is FQNEAQ (reference sequence). CDR3 DNA: TGTGCCAGCAGCTTAGACGAGAACACTGAAGCTTTCTTT. This gives the protein CASSLDENTEAFF.

The chain uses TRBV5-4 and TRBJ1-2; 7 bases map to TRBD1. The CDR3 has 15 residues. Trimming took 0 bases from V and 6 from J; bases not matched to a gene: 8. Looked up from germline, CDR1 is SGHNT and CDR2 is YYREEE (reference sequence). In DNA form, the CDR3 reads TGTGCCAGCAGCTTGGCCGACAGGGCAGGCCATGGCTACACCTTC. Its protein is CASSLADRAGHGYTF.

This clone occurred a few times. The rearrangement uses TRBV12-3 or TRBV12-4 and TRBJ1-6; D not certain. Trimming left V 6 bases short and J 4 bases short, with 7 bases between. CDR3 length: 13 amino acids. The CDR3 nucleotides read TGTGCCAGCAGGCGGGGTTATAATTCACCCCTCCACTTT. This codes for CASRRGYNSPLHF.

The chain joins TRBV3-1 (or the pseudogene TRBV3-2) to TRBJ1-1; 7 bases align to TRBD1. This CDR3 contains 13 residues. Germline V gives CDR1 LGHDT, CDR2 YNNKEL (reference sequence). Losses at the gene ends were 5 bases for V and 1 base for J; bases not matched to a gene: 1. The CDR3 DNA reads as TGTGCCAGCAGCTGGACAGGGAACACTGAAGCTTTCTTT. This encodes CASSWTGNTEAFF.

J is TRBJ1-5 and V is TRBV19; D unresolved. V dropped 7 bases and J dropped 4 bases, with 14 bases sitting between them. This CDR3 region has 14 residues. The germline V gene encodes CDR1 LNHDA and CDR2 SQIVND (reference sequence). CDR3 nucleotide sequence: TGTGCCAGTAAAAGTGGGCCGATTAATCAGCCCCAGCATTTT. Translation gives CASKSGPINQPQHF.

This rearrangement joins TRBV6-5 to TRBJ1-4; D remains unclear. Germline loops: CDR1 MNHEY, CDR2 SVGAGI. Deletions cut 0 bases from V and 5 bases from J, with 4 bases between. The CDR3 has 13 amino acids. As DNA, the CDR3 is TGTGCCAGCAGTTACTCGGGAAATGAAAAACTGTTTTTT. It is translated as CASSYSGNEKLFF.

This rearrangement joins TRBV3-1 (or the pseudogene TRBV3-2) to TRBJ1-2; D is undetermined. CDR3 length equals 15 residues. Trimming took off 1 base at V and 4 bases at J, with 13 bases between the two ends. Looked up from germline, CDR1 is LGHDT and CDR2 is YNNKEL (reference sequence). CDR3: CASSQGSGRGYGYTF. The DNA of the CDR3 is TGTGCCAGCAGCCAAGGGTCGGGCAGAGGCTATGGCTACACCTTC.

Notes on this clone: Different DNA sequences within this sample yield the same CDR3. V is TRBV19 and J is TRBJ2-7; 8 positions match TRBD1. The ends lost 5 bases at V and 4 bases at J; junction bases unmatched: 7. In germline, CDR1 is LNHDA, CDR2 SQIVND (reference sequence). The CDR3 totals 14 residues. CDR3 sequence reads: CASSPGQGRYEQYF. Here the CDR3 DNA reads TGTGCCAGTAGTCCCGGACAGGGTCGGTACGAGCAGTACTTC.

The chain carries TRBV28 and TRBJ1-3; D perhaps matches TRBD1 (5 bases). CDR1 MDHEN and CDR2 SYDVKM come from the germline V gene. This CDR3 is 16 amino acids long. V was pared by 5 bases and J by 1 base, with 15 bases between. The CDR3, as DNA: TGTGCCAGCAGTGTCTCGGGGGGATCTTCTGGAAACACCATATATTTT. It codes for CASSVSGGSSGNTIYF.

V usage is TRBV5-1 and J usage is TRBJ2-2, with 7 bases identical to TRBD1. This CDR3 region has 16 residues. CDR1 SGHRS and CDR2 YFSETQ come from the germline V gene. The V segment lost 4 bases and the J segment 4 bases; nucleotides outside the gene matches: 10. The CDR3 loop is CASSNLQGILTGELFF. CDR3 nucleotides: TGCGCCAGCAGCAACCTACAGGGGATACTCACCGGGGAGCTGTTTTTT.

The chain is built from TRBV27 and TRBJ2-1, with 10 positions matching TRBD2. The CDR3 has 15 amino acids. J was trimmed by 5 bases and V by 2 bases; bases with no gene match: 3. Germline V gives CDR1 MNHEY, CDR2 SMNVEV (reference sequence). CDR3 protein: CASSLPGTSDNEQFF. The CDR3 region has the DNA TGTGCCAGCAGTTTACCAGGGACTAGCGACAATGAGCAGTTCTTC.

The V gene is TRBV7-8, the J gene TRBJ1-4; tentative D call: TRBD1 (5 bases). V lost 4 bases to trimming and J lost 4 bases, with 10 bases between them. Germline assignment: CDR1 SGHVS and CDR2 FQNEAQ. The CDR3 sequence is 14 residues long. CDR3 sequence reads: CASSYRDFNEKLFF. CDR3 sequence (DNA): TGTGCCAGCAGCTACCGGGACTTTAATGAAAAACTGTTTTTT. The full variable domain, completed using reference TRBV7-8 and TRBJ1-4, is GAGVSQSPRYKVAKRGQDVALRCDPISGHVSLFWYQQALGQGPEFLTYFQNEAQLDKSGLPSDRFFAERPEGSVSTLKIQRTQQEDSAVYLCASSYRDFNEKLFFGSGTQLSVL.